The 27 T cell receptor beta chains listed next were all sequenced from one sample in a study of T cell responses to AZD1222 COVID-19 vaccine. Clones were read by immunoSEQ multiplex PCR, and TCRdb kept only the in-frame ones, dropping some. The sample includes 45,000 to 60,000 clones, 89% of them seen just once. Sequencing was performed on peripheral blood, taken on day 0 of AZD1222 vaccination. The source is an adult in good health.

This clone was detected only a few times. This chain connects TRBV19 to TRBJ1-2, with TRBD1 as a possible D gene (5 bases). This CDR3 spans 14 amino acids. V gave up 3 bases and J gave up 4 bases, with 12 bases separating them. Germline assignment: CDR1 LNHDA and CDR2 SQIVND (reference sequence). The DNA for the CDR3 is TGTGCCAGTAGTATCGGGGGGTCCGGCTATGGCTACACCTTC. Its protein product is CASSIGGSGYGYTF. Looking up the rest from reference TRBV19 and TRBJ1-2 gives the full variable domain: DGGITQSPKYLFRKEGQNVTLSCEQNLNHDAMYWYRQDPGQGLRLIYYSQIVNDFQKGDIAEGYSVSREKKESFPLTVTSAQKNPTAFYLCASSIGGSGYGYTFGSGTRLTVV.

The genes are TRBV6-5 and TRBJ1-1; 10 nucleotides line up with TRBD1. The V gene's germline CDR1 is MNHEY and CDR2 SVGAGI. The J segment lost 4 bases and the V segment lost 4 bases, leaving 3 bases of the junction unmatched. The CDR3 is 14 amino acids. The chain's CDR3 is CASSSRTGGTEAFF. DNA of the CDR3: TGTGCCAGCAGTTCGCGGACAGGGGGCACTGAAGCTTTCTTT.

The chain combines TRBV12-3 or TRBV12-4 with TRBJ2-2, with D perhaps TRBD2 (5 bases). Trimming removed 5 bases from V and 4 bases from J, with 8 bases in between. The CDR3 extends over 13 amino acids. The CDR3 region is CASSVSGTGELFF. The CDR3 bases are TGTGCCAGCAGTGTCAGCGGCACCGGGGAGCTGTTTTTT.

This chain uses TRBV29-1 with TRBJ2-7; D not certain. Trimming took 6 bases from V and 2 from J, leaving 17 bases between them. The CDR3 loop spans 14 amino acids. CDR1 SQVTM and CDR2 ANQGSEA come from the germline V gene. This CDR3 reads CSVSTATRTYEQYF. Written as DNA, the CDR3 is TGCAGCGTGTCGACGGCGACCCGGACCTACGAGCAGTACTTC.

This chain links TRBV19 with TRBJ1-4; tentatively, D is TRBD1 (6 bases). Trimming stripped 5 bases from V and 3 bases from J, with 10 bases between. Per the germline V gene, CDR1 is LNHDA and CDR2 is SQIVND (reference sequence). This CDR3 contains 14 residues. The CDR3 sequence is CASSSTGSNEKLFF. The CDR3 region has the DNA TGTGCCAGTAGTTCCACAGGGTCTAATGAAAAACTGTTTTTT.

This chain uses TRBV19 with TRBJ1-5, with D hard to call. The V gene lost 3 bases and the J gene lost 2 bases, with 14 bases spanning the gap. CDR3 length equals 16 residues. CDR1 and CDR2 (germline): LNHDA, SQIVND (reference sequence). CDR3 sequence (DNA): TGTGCCAGTAGTATTTTAAACAGATTCCGCAATCAGCCCCAGCATTTT. Its protein is CASSILNRFRNQPQHF.

The V call is TRBV28, the J call TRBJ1-1, with D perhaps matching TRBD1 (5 bases). There are 14 residues in the CDR3. Germline CDR1 and CDR2: MDHEN and SYDVKM. V was trimmed by 8 bases and J by 1 base, leaving 14 bases between them. The chain's CDR3 is CASERGGRNTEAFF. Here the CDR3 DNA reads TGTGCCAGCGAGCGGGGCGGAAGGAACACTGAAGCTTTCTTT.

The DNA of the CDR3 is TGTGCCACCAGCAGAGAGGGGACAGGGGTTCAAGCCAAAAACATTCAGTACTTC. Amino acids: CATSREGTGVQAKNIQYF. The chain is built from TRBV15 and TRBJ2-4; 10 nucleotides agree with TRBD1. Germline CDR1 reads LNHNV; CDR2 reads YYDKDF (reference sequence). V shed 0 bases and J 0 bases; nucleotides not matched to a gene: 5. The CDR3 extends over 18 amino acids.

The V call is TRBV2, the J call TRBJ1-6; a weak D match, TRBD1 (5 bases). Per the germline V gene, CDR1 is SNHLY and CDR2 is FYNNEI. The V and J ends lost 9 bases and 4 bases respectively, with 10 bases between them. CDR3 length: 13 amino acids. CDR3 nucleotide sequence: TGTGCCAGTTCCAGGGAATATAATTCACCCCTCCACTTT. Encoded protein: CASSREYNSPLHF.

This clone was seen once. The J gene is TRBJ2-2, the V gene TRBV7-8; D might be TRBD1 (5 bases). The CDR3 extends over 13 amino acids. Trimming left V 3 bases short and J 5 bases short, with 7 bases between. Germline assignment: CDR1 SGHVS and CDR2 FQNEAQ. The CDR3 region has the DNA TGTGCCAGCAGCTTTAGGGGAACCGGGGAGCTGTTTTTT. As protein: CASSFRGTGELFF.

J is TRBJ2-2 and V is TRBV5-1; 8 bases are shared with TRBD2. This CDR3 comprises 15 residues. V was pared by 4 bases and J by 4 bases, with 6 bases of the junction left unmatched. Germline V CDR1 and CDR2: SGHRS, YFSETQ. CDR3 nucleotides: TGCGCCAGCAGCGAACTAGCGGCCCCCACCGGGGAGCTGTTTTTT. It codes for CASSELAAPTGELFF.

V is TRBV27 and J is TRBJ1-1; D is undetermined. The CDR3 sequence is 16 residues long. Germline V CDR1 and CDR2: MNHEY, SMNVEV (reference sequence). With 4 bases removed from V and 0 bases from J, the gap between germline ends came to 15 bases. The CDR3 reads CASSSSPWIMNTEAFF. The CDR3 DNA reads as TGTGCCAGCAGTTCGTCCCCCTGGATAATGAACACTGAAGCTTTCTTT.

This chain uses TRBV5-1 with TRBJ2-5; D may correspond to TRBD1 or TRBD2 (6 bases each). CDR3 length: 14 residues. V was trimmed by 1 base and J by 5 bases, leaving 12 bases between them. CDR1 and CDR2 (germline): SGHRS, YFSETQ. DNA of the CDR3: TGCGCCAGCAGCTTGCCGGGGGCGGGTGAGACCCAGTACTTC. Translating gives CASSLPGAGETQYF.

The rearrangement links TRBV25-1 to TRBJ1-5, with D tentatively TRBD1 (5 bases). The length of the CDR3 is 15 residues. Trimming stripped 1 base from V and 4 bases from J, with 11 bases between. CDR1 MGHDK and CDR2 SYGVNS come from the germline V gene. The CDR3 protein is CASSEFTGDNQPQHF. CDR3 DNA: TGTGCCAGCAGTGAATTTACAGGAGATAATCAGCCCCAGCATTTT.

The V call is TRBV18, the J call TRBJ1-6; the D is unclear. Germline V gene data show CDR1 as KGHSH and CDR2 as LQKENI. The V end was cut by 3 bases, the J end by 3 bases, with 12 bases between. The CDR3 has 16 residues. The CDR3 reads CASSPLGPNYNSPLHF. DNA for the CDR3: TGTGCCAGCTCACCGTTAGGACCGAACTATAATTCACCCCTCCACTTT.

In DNA, the CDR3 is TGTGCCAGCAGGAGGAACAGGCTTAGCGGGATTTACGAGCAGTACTTC. Protein sequence: CASRRNRLSGIYEQYF. The gene calls are TRBV27 and TRBJ2-7; 8 positions agree with TRBD2. The CDR3 runs to 16 residues. The V segment lost 6 bases and the J segment 4 bases; nucleotides outside the gene matches: 14. CDR1 MNHEY and CDR2 SMNVEV come from the germline V gene (reference sequence).

V usage is TRBV19 and J usage is TRBJ2-2, with D tentatively TRBD1 or TRBD2 (5 bases each). The germline CDR1 and CDR2 sequences are LNHDA and SQIVND (reference sequence). Trimming took 9 bases from V and 3 from J, leaving 14 bases between them. This CDR3 contains 14 residues. The DNA of the CDR3 is TGTGCCAGCAAAACGGGACCTTACACCGGGGAGCTGTTTTTT. This gives the protein CASKTGPYTGELFF.

The V call is TRBV6-5, the J call TRBJ2-7; a weak D match, TRBD1 (6 bases). Deletions cut 5 bases from V and 6 bases from J, with 17 bases between. Germline CDR1 is MNHEY and CDR2 is SVGAGI. The CDR3 loop spans 14 amino acids. The CDR3 DNA reads TGTGCCAGCAGTAGGGACAACGAGGTCGGCGAGCAGTACTTC. It specifies CASSRDNEVGEQYF.

The chain is built from TRBV11-2 and TRBJ2-7; D not certain. Near its end, the DNA agrees better with TRBJ2-5, so the J call may be wrong. Per the germline V gene, CDR1 is SGHAT and CDR2 is FQNNGV. The CDR3 is 12 amino acids. CDR3: CASSLQTETQYF. CDR3 bases: TGTGCCAGCAGCTTACAGACGGAGACCCAGTACTTC.

The chain has TRBV7-2 and TRBJ2-1; 9 bases are shared with TRBD2. V lost 10 bases and J lost 4; bases outside the gene matches: 8. Germline assignment: CDR1 SGHTA and CDR2 FQGNSA. There are 14 residues in the CDR3. The DNA for the CDR3 is TGTGCCAAGACGACTAGCGGAGCTTACAATGAGCAGTTCTTC. This encodes CAKTTSGAYNEQFF. The full variable domain, rest sourced from reference TRBV7-2 and TRBJ2-1, is GAGVSQSPSNKVTEKGKDVELRCDPISGHTALYWYRQSLGQGLEFLIYFQGNSAPDKSGLPSDRFSAERTGGSVSTLTIQRTQQEDSAVYLCAKTTSGAYNEQFFGPGTRLTVL.

This clone was seen just once. V usage is TRBV11-1 and J usage is TRBJ2-7, with TRBD2 matching over 7 bases. CDR1 and CDR2 (germline): SGHAT, FQDESV (reference sequence). This CDR3 is 16 amino acids long. V lost 5 bases, J lost 3 bases, and 13 bases stayed unmatched. The CDR3 nucleotides read TGTGCCAGCAGCACTAGCCGCGGGAGAAATCTCTACGAGCAGTACTTC. Protein sequence: CASSTSRGRNLYEQYF.

The J gene is TRBJ1-5, the V gene TRBV6-5, with TRBD1 matching 7 bases. The V and J ends lost 6 bases and 7 bases, in that order; junction bases with no gene match: 9. Germline values: CDR1 MNHEY, CDR2 SVGAGI. There are 14 residues in the CDR3. CDR3 sequence reads: CASRVTGEGQPQHF. DNA of the CDR3: TGTGCCAGCAGGGTTACAGGGGAGGGACAGCCCCAGCATTTT.

This rearrangement joins TRBV10-3 to TRBJ1-5; 9 bases match TRBD1. This CDR3 region has 15 residues. The V segment lost 7 bases and the J segment 0 bases; nucleotides outside the gene matches: 4. Germline CDR1 ENHRY, CDR2 SYGVKD. The CDR3, as DNA: TGTGCCATCAAAGGGGACAGGGCTAGCAATCAGCCCCAGCATTTT. This encodes CAIKGDRASNQPQHF.

This sequence joins TRBV11-2 and TRBJ2-7; 9 bases are a match to TRBD2. The CDR3 is made up of 17 amino acids. Per the germline V gene, CDR1 is SGHAT and CDR2 is FQNNGV. With 1 base clipped from V and 3 bases from J, the junction kept 10 bases outside the gene matches. Here the CDR3 reads CASSLGRSLAGIYEQYF. The CDR3 DNA reads TGTGCCAGCAGCTTAGGAAGGTCACTAGCGGGTATCTACGAGCAGTACTTC.

V gene TRBV27 combines with J gene TRBJ2-3; either TRBD1 or TRBD2 may supply D (5 bases each). CDR1 and CDR2 (germline): MNHEY, SMNVEV (reference sequence). The ends were cut back, 0 bases at V and 7 bases at J, with 17 bases in the middle. This CDR3 is 16 amino acids long. CDR3 bases: TGTGCCAGCAGTTTATCTTGGGGGAGCCTCTGGCATACGCAGTATTTT. Translation: CASSLSWGSLWHTQYF.

This clone turned up a few times. The chain combines TRBV7-2 with TRBJ2-5, with D tentatively TRBD2 (6 bases). The germline CDR1 and CDR2 sequences are SGHTA and FQGNSA. CDR3 length equals 18 residues. The V end lost 0 bases, the J end lost 1 base, and 18 bases lay between the germline ends. The CDR3 coding sequence is TGTGCCAGCAGCTTAGCGTCTCCTGCGGTGGGGGGCCAAGAGACCCAGTACTTC. It codes for CASSLASPAVGGQETQYF.

This chain links TRBV2 with TRBJ1-2, with D maybe TRBD1 (5 bases). V was cut by 10 bases and J by 0 bases, with 12 bases left in between. CDR1 is SNHLY, CDR2 FYNNEI, per germline. CDR3 size: 13 residues. DNA for the CDR3: TGTGCCACCCGGGACGGACCTAACTATGGCTACACCTTC. It yields the protein CATRDGPNYGYTF.